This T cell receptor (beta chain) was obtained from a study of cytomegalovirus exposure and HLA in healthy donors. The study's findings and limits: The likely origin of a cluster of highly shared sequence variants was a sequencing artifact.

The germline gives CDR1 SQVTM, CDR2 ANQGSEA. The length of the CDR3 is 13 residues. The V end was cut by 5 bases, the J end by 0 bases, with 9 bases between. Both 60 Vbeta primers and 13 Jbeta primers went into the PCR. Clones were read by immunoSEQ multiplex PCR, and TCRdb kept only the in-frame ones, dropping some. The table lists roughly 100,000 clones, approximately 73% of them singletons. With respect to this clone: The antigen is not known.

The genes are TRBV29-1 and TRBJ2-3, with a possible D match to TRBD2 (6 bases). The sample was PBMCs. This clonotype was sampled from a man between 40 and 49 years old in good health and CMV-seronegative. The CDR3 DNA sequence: TGCAGCGTTCGGGGGATTAGCACAGATACGCAGTATTTT. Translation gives CSVRGISTDTQYF.